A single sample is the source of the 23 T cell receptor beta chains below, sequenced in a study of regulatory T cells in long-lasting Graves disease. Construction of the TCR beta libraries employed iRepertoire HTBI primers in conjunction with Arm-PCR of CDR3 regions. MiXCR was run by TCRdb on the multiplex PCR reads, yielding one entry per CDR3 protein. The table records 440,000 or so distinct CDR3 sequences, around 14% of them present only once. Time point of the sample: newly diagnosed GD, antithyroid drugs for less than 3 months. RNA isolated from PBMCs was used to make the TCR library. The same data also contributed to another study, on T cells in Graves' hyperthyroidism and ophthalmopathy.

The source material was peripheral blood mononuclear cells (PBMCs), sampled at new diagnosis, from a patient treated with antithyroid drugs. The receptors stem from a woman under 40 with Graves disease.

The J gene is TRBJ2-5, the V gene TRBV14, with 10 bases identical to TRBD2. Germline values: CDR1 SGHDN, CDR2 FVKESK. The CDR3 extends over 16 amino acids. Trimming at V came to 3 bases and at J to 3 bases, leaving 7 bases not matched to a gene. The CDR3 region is CASSHVGTSAKETQYF. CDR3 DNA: TGTGCCAGCAGCCATGTCGGGACTAGCGCTAAAGAGACCCAGTACTTC. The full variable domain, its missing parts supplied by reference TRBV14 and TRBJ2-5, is EAGVTQFPSHSVIEKGQTVTLRCDPISGHDNLYWYRRVMGKEIKFLLHFVKESKQDESGMPNNRFLAERTGGTYSTLKVQPAELEDSGVYFCASSHVGTSAKETQYFGPGTRLLVL.

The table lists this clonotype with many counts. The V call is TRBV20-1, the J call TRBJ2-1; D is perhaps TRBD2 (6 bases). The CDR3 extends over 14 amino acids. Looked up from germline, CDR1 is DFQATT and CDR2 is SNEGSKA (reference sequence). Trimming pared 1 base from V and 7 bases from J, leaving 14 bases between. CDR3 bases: TGCAGTGCTAGAGCCCAACTAGCTGCGAATGAGCAGTTCTTC. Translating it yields CSARAQLAANEQFF.

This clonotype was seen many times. The CDR3 coding sequence is TGTGCCAGCGCCTCTAGCGGGAGTACCAATGAGCAGTTCTTC. This encodes CASASSGSTNEQFF. The rearrangement joins TRBV7-6 to TRBJ2-1, with TRBD2 matching over 10 bases. Germline V gene data show CDR1 as SGHVS and CDR2 as FNYEAQ. The CDR3 consists of 14 residues. Trimming removed 8 bases from V and 6 bases from J; junction bases left unmatched: 7.

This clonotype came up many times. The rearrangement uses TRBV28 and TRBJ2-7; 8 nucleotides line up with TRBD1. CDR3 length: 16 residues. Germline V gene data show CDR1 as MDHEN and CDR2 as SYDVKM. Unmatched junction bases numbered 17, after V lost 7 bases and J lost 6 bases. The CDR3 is CASTQGGAQGAGEQYF. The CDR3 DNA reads TGTGCCAGCACCCAAGGTGGAGCCCAGGGGGCGGGCGAGCAGTACTTC.

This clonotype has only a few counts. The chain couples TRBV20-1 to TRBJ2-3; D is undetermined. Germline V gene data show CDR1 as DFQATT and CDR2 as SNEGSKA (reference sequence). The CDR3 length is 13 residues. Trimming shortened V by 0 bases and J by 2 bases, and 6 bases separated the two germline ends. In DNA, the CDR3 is TGCAGTGCTAGAGACCTCCACACAGATACGCAGTATTTT. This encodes CSARDLHTDTQYF.

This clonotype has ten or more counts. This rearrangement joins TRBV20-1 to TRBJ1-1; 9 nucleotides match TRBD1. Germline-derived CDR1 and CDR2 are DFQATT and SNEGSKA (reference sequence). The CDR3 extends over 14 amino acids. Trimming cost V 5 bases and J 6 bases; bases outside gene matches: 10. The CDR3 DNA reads TGCAGTGCTGTCCGCGAACAGGGGGCACCTGAAGCTTTCTTT. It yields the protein CSAVREQGAPEAFF.

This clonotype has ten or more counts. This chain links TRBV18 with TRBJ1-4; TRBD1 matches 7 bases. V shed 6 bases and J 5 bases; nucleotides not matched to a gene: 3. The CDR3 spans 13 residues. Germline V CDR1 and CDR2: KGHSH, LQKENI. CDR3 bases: TGTGCCAGCTCCGGGACAGCGAATGAAAAACTGTTTTTT. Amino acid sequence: CASSGTANEKLFF.

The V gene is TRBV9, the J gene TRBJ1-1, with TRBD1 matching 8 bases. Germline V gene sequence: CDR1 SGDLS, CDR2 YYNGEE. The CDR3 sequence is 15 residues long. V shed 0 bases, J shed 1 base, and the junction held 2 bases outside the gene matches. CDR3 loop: CASSVAGGRNTEAFF. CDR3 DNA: TGTGCCAGCAGCGTAGCAGGGGGCCGGAACACTGAAGCTTTCTTT.

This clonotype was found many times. In DNA, the CDR3 is TGTGCCACCCCGCCCCGGATCCGGAATGAAAAACTGTTTTTT. This codes for CATPPRIRNEKLFF. This chain links TRBV12-3 or TRBV12-4 with TRBJ1-4; unclear D gene. Trimming cost V 10 bases and J 5 bases, with 17 bases left between them. The CDR3 is 14 amino acids.

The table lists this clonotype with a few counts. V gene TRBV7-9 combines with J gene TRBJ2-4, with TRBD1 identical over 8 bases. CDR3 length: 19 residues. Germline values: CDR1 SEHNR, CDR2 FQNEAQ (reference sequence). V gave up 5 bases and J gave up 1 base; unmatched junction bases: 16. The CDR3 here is CASSPHTPDRGSAKNIQYF. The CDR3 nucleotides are TGTGCCAGCAGCCCTCATACCCCAGACAGGGGATCGGCCAAAAACATTCAGTACTTC.

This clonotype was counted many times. DNA of the CDR3: TGCGCCAGCAGTGATATGGCTAGCGGGAGTTACGAGCAGTACTTC. Translation gives CASSDMASGSYEQYF. The chain combines TRBV10-2 with TRBJ2-7, with 10 bases matching TRBD2. Trimming removed 3 bases from V and 4 bases from J; junction bases left unmatched: 6. The CDR3 has 15 residues. The V gene's germline CDR1 is WSHSY and CDR2 SAAADI.

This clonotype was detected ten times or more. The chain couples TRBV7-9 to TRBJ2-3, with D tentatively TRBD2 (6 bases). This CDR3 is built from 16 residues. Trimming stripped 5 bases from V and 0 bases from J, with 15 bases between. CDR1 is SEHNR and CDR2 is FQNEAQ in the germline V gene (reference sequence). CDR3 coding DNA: TGTGCCAGCAGCCCACCCAGCGGGCCCAGCACAGATACGCAGTATTTT. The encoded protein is CASSPPSGPSTDTQYF.

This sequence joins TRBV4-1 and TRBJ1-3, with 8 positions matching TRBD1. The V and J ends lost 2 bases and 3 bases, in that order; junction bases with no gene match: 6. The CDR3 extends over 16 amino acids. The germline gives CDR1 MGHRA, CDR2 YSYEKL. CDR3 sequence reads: CASSQLTGGFGNTIYF. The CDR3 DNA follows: TGCGCCAGCAGCCAACTCACAGGGGGATTTGGAAACACCATATATTTT.

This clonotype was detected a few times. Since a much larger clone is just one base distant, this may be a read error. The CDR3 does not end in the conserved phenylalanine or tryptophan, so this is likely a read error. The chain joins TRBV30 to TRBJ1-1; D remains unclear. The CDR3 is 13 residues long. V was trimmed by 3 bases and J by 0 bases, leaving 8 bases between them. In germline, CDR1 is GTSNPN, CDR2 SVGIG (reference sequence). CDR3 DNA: TGTGCCTGGAGGAGGGTCCTGAACACTGAAGCTTTCCTT. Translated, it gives CAWRRVLNTEAFL.

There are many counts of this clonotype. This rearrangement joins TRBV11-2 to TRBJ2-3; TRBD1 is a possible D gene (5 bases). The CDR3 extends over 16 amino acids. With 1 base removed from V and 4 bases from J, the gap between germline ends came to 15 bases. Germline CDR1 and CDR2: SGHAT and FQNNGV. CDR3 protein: CASSLAFAKGADTQYF. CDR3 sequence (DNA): TGTGCCAGCAGCTTAGCGTTTGCGAAAGGGGCAGATACGCAGTATTTT.

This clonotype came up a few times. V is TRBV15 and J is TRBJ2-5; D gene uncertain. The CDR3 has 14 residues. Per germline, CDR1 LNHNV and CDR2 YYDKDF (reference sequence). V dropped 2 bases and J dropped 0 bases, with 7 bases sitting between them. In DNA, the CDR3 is TGTGCCACCAGCAGAATGGGGTACCAAGAGACCCAGTACTTC. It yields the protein CATSRMGYQETQYF.

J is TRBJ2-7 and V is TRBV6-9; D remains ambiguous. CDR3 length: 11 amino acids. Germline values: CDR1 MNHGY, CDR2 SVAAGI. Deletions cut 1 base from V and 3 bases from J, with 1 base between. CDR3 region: CASSYYYEQYF. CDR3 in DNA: TGTGCCAGCAGTTATTACTACGAGCAGTACTTC.

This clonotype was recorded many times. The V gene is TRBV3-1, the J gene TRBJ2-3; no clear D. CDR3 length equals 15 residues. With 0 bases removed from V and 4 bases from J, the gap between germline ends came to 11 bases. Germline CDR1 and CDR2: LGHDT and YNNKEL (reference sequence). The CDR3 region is CASSQERGLPDTQYF. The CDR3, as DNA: TGTGCCAGCAGCCAAGAACGCGGCCTCCCAGATACGCAGTATTTT.

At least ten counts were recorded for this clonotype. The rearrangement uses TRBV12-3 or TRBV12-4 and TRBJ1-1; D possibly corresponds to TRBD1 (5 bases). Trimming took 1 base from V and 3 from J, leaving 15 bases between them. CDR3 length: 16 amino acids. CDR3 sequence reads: CASSLEVGVGDTEAFF. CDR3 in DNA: TGTGCCAGCAGTTTAGAGGTAGGGGTGGGGGACACTGAAGCTTTCTTT.

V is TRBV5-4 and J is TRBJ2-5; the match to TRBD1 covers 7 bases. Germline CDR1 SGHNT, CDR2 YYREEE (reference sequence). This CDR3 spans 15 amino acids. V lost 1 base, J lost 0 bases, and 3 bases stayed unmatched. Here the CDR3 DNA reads TGTGCCAGCAGCTTGATAGGGGGCTACCAAGAGACCCAGTACTTC. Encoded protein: CASSLIGGYQETQYF.

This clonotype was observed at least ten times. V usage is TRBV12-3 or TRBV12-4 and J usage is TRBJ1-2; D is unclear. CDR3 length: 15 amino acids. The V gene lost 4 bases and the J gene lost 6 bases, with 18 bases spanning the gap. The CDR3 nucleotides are TGTGCCAGCAGTTATGGACGGGAGGATGGGAATGGCTACACCTTC. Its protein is CASSYGREDGNGYTF.

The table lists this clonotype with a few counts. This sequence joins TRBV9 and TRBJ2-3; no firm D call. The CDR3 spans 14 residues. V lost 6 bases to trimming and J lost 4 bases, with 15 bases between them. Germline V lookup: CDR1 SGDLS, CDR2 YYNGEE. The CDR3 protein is CASTVGSGADTQYF. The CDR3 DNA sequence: TGTGCCAGCACGGTCGGATCCGGCGCAGATACGCAGTATTTT.

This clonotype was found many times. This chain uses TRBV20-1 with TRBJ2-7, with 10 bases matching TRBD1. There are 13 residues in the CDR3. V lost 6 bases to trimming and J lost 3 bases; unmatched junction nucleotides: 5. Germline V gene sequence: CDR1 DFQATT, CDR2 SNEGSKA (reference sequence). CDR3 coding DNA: TGCAGTGCGCCATGGACAGGGGGCTACGAGCAGTACTTC. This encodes CSAPWTGGYEQYF.